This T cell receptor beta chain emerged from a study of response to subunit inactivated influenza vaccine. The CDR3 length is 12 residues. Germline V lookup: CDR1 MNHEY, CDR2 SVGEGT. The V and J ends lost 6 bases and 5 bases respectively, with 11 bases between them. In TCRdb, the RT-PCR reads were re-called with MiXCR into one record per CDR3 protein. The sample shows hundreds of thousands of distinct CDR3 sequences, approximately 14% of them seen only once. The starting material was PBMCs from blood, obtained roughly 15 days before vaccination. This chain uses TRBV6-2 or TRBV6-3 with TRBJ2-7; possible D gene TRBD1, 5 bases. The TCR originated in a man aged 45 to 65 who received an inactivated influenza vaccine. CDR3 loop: CASSRTNHEQYF. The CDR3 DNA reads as TGTGCCAGCAGCCGGACAAACCACGAGCAGTACTTC.